Here is one T cell receptor (beta chain) with its context. It has no known antigen specificity. No base quality values were provided; no much bigger clone lies one nucleotide off. This record belongs to a study of fetal regulatory T cell absence and autoimmunity (dated by TCRdb to the late 2010s). In terms of the full investigation: Exocrine pancreas autoimmunity was seen in the IPEX patients without clinical diabetes. What the research found in general, with its limitations: Significant oligoclonal enrichment of the TCR compartment was observed in pancreas versus cord blood, with some top clones enriched more than 90-fold. TRB gene family usage was broadly similar between cord blood and pancreas, resembling published neonatal and adult repertoires. The oligoclonal enrichment was taken as support for antigen-driven autoimmunity in the pancreas before birth in IPEX syndrome.

On the immunoSEQ human TCRbeta survey platform, a two-step multiplex PCR amplified and barcoded the TCRbeta CDR3 regions. Sequencing of the libraries was done on Illumina instruments, and IgH was sequenced in parallel from the same samples. The authors' analysis ran thus. To remove PCR and sequencing errors, raw reads were filtered against the IMGT V, D, J definitions and then binned using a nearest-neighbor algorithm. Clones were defined by identical nucleotide sequence; differential abundance between tissues used per-clone Fisher exact tests with pFDR threshold p<0.01. Clones whose frequencies were too low for statistical inference were excluded by a minimum inclusion filter of 10 in either sample. Pairwise clonal comparisons used the immunoSEQ Analyzer, and gene family usage was assessed with IMGT tools. As stored in TCRdb, this immuneACCESS dataset retains in-frame rearrangements with V and J assigned. A fraction of the clones does not appear; measured against another copy, unresolved V genes explain less than half of the discrepancy, and the remainder lacks a known reason. V, J and clone size derive from that table, while D and trimming were established from the DNA sequence. The sample table records some 44,000 clones; just under 85% of these occur just once. The ten most abundant clones make up 0.41% of the sample.

The germline ends are 12 bases apart after V is trimmed by 4 bases and J by 2 bases. The germline V gene (reference sequence) provides CDR1 GTSNPN and CDR2 SVGIG. Inclusive of the bounding cysteine and phenylalanine, the CDR3 is 15 residues long. Only the CDR3 region is kept as DNA, spanning 45 bases read in frame from base 1. Genomic DNA, about 2-3 ug, was extracted from umbilical cord blood or frozen pancreas using the DNeasy Blood and Tissue Kit. The sequencing sample was made of cord blood. The chain employs TRBV30 and TRBJ1-6; D gene: possibly TRBD1, on 6 matching bases. The receptor comes from a newborn boy with IPEX syndrome. The CDR3 region has the sequence CAWTGGLAYNSPLHF. In nucleotide form, the sequence is TGTGCCTGGACGGGGGGGCTCGCCTATAATTCACCCCTCCACTTT.